The present entry profiles one TCR beta chain with its context. What antigen it recognizes has not been identified. This sample was taken from a study of cytomegalovirus exposure and HLA in healthy donors (dated by TCRdb to about 2017). At the level of the whole study: An earlier analysis of some 550 of the donors reported 250 to 300 Gb of sequence data and more than 90 million unique TCR beta sequences from 150 million to 200 million T cells. The T cell repertoires of 700 or so subjects were profiled by immunosequencing and related to cytomegalovirus serostatus. In a later genetic analysis, genome-wide SNP genotypes for about 55% of the roughly 700 donors were used, and that subset was treated as a discovery cohort. All discovery cohort repertoires had been generated using a single sequencing platform. Along with the approximately 620-subject first cohort, a separate validation cohort of some 130 different subjects was used. Rather than using new phenotypic data, the later analysis identified candidate immune exposures from TCR beta sequences and from how often those sequences occurred across donors. To predict cytomegalovirus infection status, the study combined high-throughput TCR immunosequencing, statistical association of individual TCRs with disease status, and machine learning. Of the approximately 400 genotyped donors, 65% to 90% fell in the genetic ancestry cluster associated with self-reported Caucasian donors. An earlier analysis of fewer than 700 of the donors applied high-throughput TCR beta sequencing to assess whether each TCR beta V gene segment acted as functional or pseudogenic. Donor age, sex, ethnicity and CMV serostatus were compiled alongside the repertoire data. The study aimed to test whether signatures of past pathogen exposure could be identified by cataloging public T cell receptors. Typing coverage varied by locus: roughly 620-640 donors for A, B, C, DRB1 and DQB1; under 550 for DQA1; about 590 for DPA1; approximately 490 for DPB1. HLA typing included class I and class II loci at four-digit resolution. On average, roughly 200,000 unique TCR beta nucleotide sequences were sequenced per donor among a few hundred genotyped donors of the cohort, with roughly 18% of those sequences being non-productive. Roughly five DR-DQ haplotypes were handled as single units for association and clustering because linkage in the cohort was strong. An early release covering roughly 600 HLA-typed donors comprised 250 to 350 gigabases of sequencing data and approximately 80 million unique TCR sequences. In a later analysis, previously published TCR beta repertoires from more than 500 donors were re-analyzed and high-resolution HLA genotyping was added so that TCR occurrence patterns could be studied.

The cohort was made up of about 610 healthy bone marrow donors. Cohort members were all nominally healthy when sampled, although unrecorded immune exposures were likely present. The donor was CMV seronegative and was included in the group of 352 seronegative cohort members. Each donor provided a peripheral blood sample, and peripheral blood mononuclear cells were used for TCR beta sequencing. Genomic DNA extraction from the blood cell samples was performed with the Qiagen DNeasy Blood Extraction Kit. Study-wide findings and limitations: Because counts were too low, roughly 17 rarely observed V segments, including chromosome 9 orphons, were left out of the earlier analysis of approximately 500 of the donors. A further reported finding was that TCR beta sequences accurately predicted the HLA-A and HLA-B alleles for most subjects in the first cohort. In an earlier analysis of approximately 590 of the donors, most TCR beta V segments appeared in productive rearrangements about 87% or about 30% of the time, broadly matching IMGT annotations. A total of fewer than 200 TCR beta chains were listed by the study as associated with cytomegalovirus. In this cohort, only TCR beta chains were sequenced, and detectable features were limited by the absence of alpha or paired-chain data. For the cohort, immune exposure information was limited to CMV serostatus. A later analysis reported that several top co-occurrence clusters appeared linked to parvovirus B19, influenza, CMV and Epstein-Barr virus. In vitro tests confirmed that a few of the cytomegalovirus-associated TCR beta chains recognize cytomegalovirus antigens. Most TCR sequences were seen in very few donors, while some public TCRs were found in many individuals. A cluster of highly shared sequence variants was judged likely to be a technical artifact of the sequencing pipeline. A later genetic analysis reported fewer N-insertions in productive TCRs among donors in an Asian-associated ancestry cluster than the roughly 700-donor mean. In a later analysis, most CMV-associated TCR beta chains were found to appear HLA-restricted, with HLA associations seemingly driven largely by CMV exposure. Compared with equally common non-associated chains, HLA-associated TCR beta chains in a later analysis were more clonally expanded and had lower generation probabilities. Specific HLA alleles were associated with 15,000 to 20,000 TCR beta sequences at a false discovery rate of 0.05 in a later analysis. When HLA alleles, especially DR and DQ, strongly co-occurred, attributing TCR associations to individual alleles was difficult. The presence/absence analyses assumed that sequencing depth was roughly uniform across donors, and that assumption may not be true. In a later analysis, TCR association rates were found to vary across HLA loci, with the most associated TCRs seen for DRB1 alleles and the fewest for HLA-C alleles. An association between a missense DCLRE1C variant and V-gene and J-gene trimming of TCR beta chains was found in a later genetic analysis and replicated in an independent cohort. It was suggested by the authors that the approach could potentially be generalized to other disease states and immunological phenotypes. In both the original and validation cohorts, the classifier was reported to diagnose cytomegalovirus status with high specificity and sensitivity. Because HLA typing was missing for some donors at each locus, association tests included only the typed subset. Correlated functional status among segregating V segments might be attributable to linkage disequilibrium, but an unknown experimental factor could not be ruled out.

The method behind the library was the immunoSEQ multiplex PCR assay. A mixture of 60 forward primers for TCR Vbeta segments and 13 reverse primers for TCR Jbeta segments was used in the multiplex PCR. Amplification of the CDR3 region of rearranged TCR beta genes was performed with a multiplex PCR assay on genomic DNA. Amplified TCR beta libraries were sequenced as 87-base-pair reads on the Illumina HiSeq System. On the study's bioinformatics: A later analysis counted tens of millions of unique TCR beta chains across the 550 to 800 repertoires, and around 9.9 million of these chains were shared by at least two donors. Raw reads were error-corrected and collapsed into unique sequences by a nearest-neighbor algorithm in which closely related sequences were merged to remove PCR and sequencing errors. To assign V, D and J gene segments, CDR3 sequences were aligned to IMGT reference sequences. For a sequence to be retained, at least a six-nucleotide match to both a V gene segment and a J gene segment was required. Rearrangements were classified as productive when the CDR3 lacked stop codons and remained in frame with V and J, and all other rearrangements were classified as non-productive. CDR3 was defined by IMGT convention, running from the second conserved V-encoded cysteine to the conserved J-encoded phenylalanine. In an earlier analysis of more than 550 of the donors, sequences lacking an unambiguous match to a single V gene segment were excluded. An earlier analysis of about 600 of the donors called V segments functional above 56.7% productive rearrangements and segregating when the between-donor standard deviation exceeded 5%. A statistical classification framework was built to diagnose cytomegalovirus status from the catalog of TCR beta chain sequences. V and J gene assignment, in a later analysis, came from comparing TCR nucleotide sequences with IMGT/GENE-DB human TR gene sequences. Using the TCRdist pipeline, a later analysis assigned CDR3 sequences along with most-parsimonious VDJ recombination scenarios. In a later analysis, each TCR beta chain was defined by its CDR3 amino acid sequence together with its V-gene family, and reads lacking a unique V-gene family were excluded. A later analysis removed 550 to 650 highly shared, low-generation-probability nucleotide sequences to deal with suspected cross-contamination and a sequencing artifact. In a later analysis, a clonal expansion index was calculated for each public chain from normalized within-repertoire ranks of inferred template counts. Generation probabilities in a later analysis came from a VDJ recombination model fitted to out-of-frame rearrangements, and those results were checked against IGoR. Hypergeometric tests were used in a later analysis to score TCR-TCR, TCR-HLA and TCR-CMV co-occurrence, with a repertoire-size bias correction applied to the TCR pairs. A later analysis estimated false discovery rates by permuting HLA or CMV assignments 20 times. A later analysis grouped co-occurring TCRs with DBSCAN, adding TCRdist sequence similarity when clustering within HLA-allele-positive subsets. For co-occurrence clustering, repertoires with fewer than 30,000 or more than 120,000 public chains were excluded, along with four or five repertoires with anomalous nucleotide sharing. TCRdb stores this immuneACCESS table with in-frame sequences only. Part of the clones is absent; in the studies checked, under half of the shortfall reflects unresolved V genes, and no reason is known for the rest. That table furnishes V, J and clone size, whereas the DNA furnished D and trimming. In this sample's table one finds approximately 110,000 clones. Less than 3.5% of the sample goes to the ten largest clones.

The TCR sequence derives from a man in his thirties or forties in good health and CMV-seronegative. The sequenced sample was PBMCs.

The base sequence is TGCGCCAGCACCCCTTCGACAGTAAATAATTCACCCCTCCACTTT. Protein translation: CASTPSTVNNSPLHF. The chain couples TRBV5-1 to TRBJ1-6; the D segment could be TRBD1, given 5 matching bases. V was cut back by 6 bases and J by 5 bases, leaving a gap of 15 bases between them. The CDR3 runs 15 residues from the cysteine to the phenylalanine. Only the CDR3 DNA is retained, 45 bases long and in frame from the first base. The germline V gene yields SGHRS for CDR1 and YFSETQ for CDR2.